The 23 T cell receptor beta chains reported below all come from one sample, sequenced in a study of blood T cells in healthy people across ages. A J-beta primer mix and a sample-barcoded 5' primer were used in a second PCR of roughly 7 to 12 cycles. One entry per CDR3 protein, called by TCRdb with MiXCR from the 5' RACE reads. The repertoire holds approximately 1,000,000 distinct CDR3 sequences, with 45% as singletons. Sequencing input: blood. The origin of the receptors is an older woman in good health.

This chain joins TRBV2 and TRBJ2-2; D is possibly TRBD1 or TRBD2 (5 bases each). The V end was cut by 3 bases, the J end by 7 bases, with 12 bases between. The germline gives CDR1 SNHLY, CDR2 FYNNEI. The length of the CDR3 is 14 residues. The DNA of the CDR3 is TGTGCCAGCAGTGATGTGGGGGAAGACGGGGAGCTGTTTTTT. Translation: CASSDVGEDGELFF.

This clonotype was found many times. V gene TRBV6-2 or TRBV6-3 combines with J gene TRBJ2-7, with TRBD1 matching over 10 bases. V lost 6 bases to trimming and J lost 3 bases; unmatched junction nucleotides: 8. The germline V gene encodes CDR1 MNHEY and CDR2 SVGEGT. There are 15 residues in the CDR3. The CDR3: CASRKDRGFFYEQYF. CDR3 in DNA: TGTGCCAGCAGAAAGGACAGGGGGTTCTTCTACGAGCAGTACTTC.

CDR3 DNA sequence: TGTGCCAGCAGTTTTGCGGGAGGGCCTAACTACGAGCAGTACTTC. It codes for CASSFAGGPNYEQYF. The V call is TRBV27, the J call TRBJ2-7; 9 bases are shared with TRBD2. V shed 3 bases, J shed 3 bases, and the junction held 6 bases outside the gene matches. CDR1 MNHEY and CDR2 SMNVEV come from the germline V gene (reference sequence). CDR3 length: 15 amino acids.

A remark on this clonotype: This clone may be a read error of a much larger clone one base away. V gene TRBV20-1 combines with J gene TRBJ2-1; TRBD2 might be the D (6 bases). The assigned J gene may be wrong: the sequence end matches TRBJ2-7 better. Germline CDR1 reads DFQATT; CDR2 reads SNEGSKA (reference sequence). This CDR3 has 15 amino acids. CDR3 sequence reads: CSAPETRGKSNEQYF. The DNA for the CDR3 is TGCAGTGCCCCTGAAACTCGCGGGAAGAGCAATGAGCAGTACTTC.

V gene TRBV6-6 combines with J gene TRBJ2-1; D is undetermined. The germline V gene has CDR1 MNHNY and CDR2 SVGAGI (reference sequence). V shed 8 bases and J shed 2 bases, with 16 bases lying between them. The CDR3 totals 15 residues. This CDR3 reads CASAQGPNTYNEQFF. The CDR3 DNA reads as TGTGCCAGCGCCCAAGGCCCCAACACCTACAATGAGCAGTTCTTC.

For the CDR3, the DNA is TGTGCCAGCAATAACGGGGGGGAGCAGTACTTC. Translated: CASNNGGEQYF. The chain is built from TRBV2 and TRBJ2-4; 8 bases line up with TRBD2. This CDR3 contains 11 residues. CDR1 is SNHLY and CDR2 is FYNNEI in the germline V gene. The trim removed 7 bases at V and 13 bases at J, leaving 6 bases unmatched. The whole variable domain, remainder taken from reference TRBV2 and TRBJ2-4, is EPEVTQTPSHQVTQMGQEVILRCVPISNHLYFYWYRQILGQKVEFLVSFYNNEISEKSEIFDDQFSVERPDGSNFTLKIRSTKLEDSAMYFCASNNGGEQYFGAGTRLSVL.

This clonotype showed up many times. This chain uses TRBV3-1 with TRBJ2-7; D gene ambiguous. The V gene lost 1 base and the J gene lost 6 bases, with 7 bases spanning the gap. The CDR3 sequence is 12 residues long. Germline values: CDR1 LGHDT, CDR2 YNNKEL (reference sequence). As DNA, the CDR3 is TGTGCCAGCAGCCAAGGGGCAGGCGAGCAGTACTTC. Protein sequence: CASSQGAGEQYF.

This chain links TRBV12-3 or TRBV12-4 with TRBJ2-1; 10 bases fit TRBD2. This CDR3 is built from 19 residues. Trimming cost V 3 bases and J 7 bases; bases outside gene matches: 18. The CDR3 DNA is TGTGCCAGCAGTTTCCCGACCCCCGTAAGCGGGAGGGCCAGTAATGAGCAGTTCTTC. Translation gives CASSFPTPVSGRASNEQFF.

In this sample, this clonotype turned up a few times. The V call is TRBV6-5, the J call TRBJ2-5; possibly TRBD2 for D (6 bases). CDR3 length: 15 amino acids. Trimming removed 6 bases at V and 2 bases at J, with 16 bases between. CDR1 is MNHEY, CDR2 SVGAGI, per germline. The CDR3 coding sequence is TGTGCCAGCAGCCCAGCCGGGACTTCACAAGAGACCCAGTACTTC. This gives the protein CASSPAGTSQETQYF.

The CDR3 is CASSQESAETQYF. CDR3 nucleotide sequence: TGTGCCAGCAGCCAAGAGTCAGCAGAGACCCAGTACTTC. J is TRBJ2-5 and V is TRBV4-2; D is undetermined. V was pared by 0 bases and J by 4 bases, with 6 bases between. This CDR3 spans 13 amino acids. Germline CDR1 is LGHNA and CDR2 is YNFKEQ.

This chain connects TRBV5-1 to TRBJ2-7; D is perhaps TRBD1 or TRBD2 (6 bases each). The CDR3 covers 16 residues. The germline CDR1 and CDR2 sequences are SGHRS and YFSETQ. The germline V and J ends were trimmed by 5 bases and 2 bases, with 20 bases remaining between them. CDR3 sequence (DNA): TGCGCCAGCAGGCTCCTTGGGACATCGGGAGCCTACGAGCAGTACTTC. It specifies CASRLLGTSGAYEQYF. The full variable domain, its missing parts supplied by reference TRBV5-1 and TRBJ2-7, is KAGVTQTPRYLIKTRGQQVTLSCSPISGHRSVSWYQQTPGQGLQFLFEYFSETQRNKGNFPGRFSGRQFSNSRSEMNVSTLELGDSALYLCASRLLGTSGAYEQYFGPGTRLTVT.

The chain has TRBV7-2 and TRBJ2-7, with D possibly matching TRBD2 (7 bases). Germline V gives CDR1 SGHTA, CDR2 FQGNSA. V was shortened by 5 bases and J by 3 bases, with 14 bases between the two germline ends. This CDR3 is 14 amino acids long. The chain's CDR3 is CASSAGASGYEQYF. CDR3 coding DNA: TGTGCCAGCAGCGCAGGGGCTAGCGGCTACGAGCAGTACTTC.

The chain recombines TRBV29-1 with TRBJ2-1, with 10 bases matching TRBD2. From germline, CDR1 is SQVTM and CDR2 ANQGSEA. This CDR3 has 16 amino acids. The V and J ends lost 6 bases and 7 bases, in that order; junction bases with no gene match: 15. CDR3 residues: CSVSTYTSGKRNEQFF. The CDR3 DNA reads TGCAGCGTCTCTACCTACACTAGCGGGAAGAGGAATGAGCAGTTCTTC.

On this clonotype itself: At one end, the junction sequence differs from germline, possibly due to a read error. V is TRBV29-1 and J is TRBJ1-2; TRBD1 matches at 8 bases. CDR3 length: 14 residues. Germline loops: CDR1 SQVTM, CDR2 ANQGSEA. CDR3 loop: CSVENRGAAYGYSF. CDR3 DNA: TGCAGCGTTGAGAACAGGGGGGCCGCGTATGGCTACTCCTTC.

The CDR3 protein is CASSLAGGLSYNEQYF. CDR3 DNA: TGCGCCAGCAGCTTGGCCGGGGGCCTCTCCTACAATGAGCAGTACTTC. V usage is TRBV5-1 and J usage is TRBJ2-1; D possibly uses TRBD1 or TRBD2 (6 bases each). Matching the DNA end better, TRBJ2-7 makes the J call doubtful. The V gene's germline CDR1 is SGHRS and CDR2 YFSETQ. CDR3 length equals 16 residues.

This chain connects TRBV20-1 to TRBJ2-1; 9 bases align to TRBD1. The CDR3 runs 14 residues. V shed 6 bases, J shed 5 bases, and the junction held 8 bases outside the gene matches. Germline CDR1 reads DFQATT; CDR2 reads SNEGSKA (reference sequence). Here the CDR3 DNA reads TGCAGTGCACGCGGGGACAGGGTCAACAATGAGCAGTTCTTC. It yields the protein CSARGDRVNNEQFF.

J is TRBJ2-7 and V is TRBV12-3 or TRBV12-4; 7 bases line up with TRBD2. Trimming removed 1 base from V and 7 bases from J; junction bases left unmatched: 10. The CDR3 is 15 amino acids. CDR3 bases: TGTGCCAGCAGTTTAGGCGCGGGAGCGGGGTTGGAGCAGTACTTC. Translated, it gives CASSLGAGAGLEQYF.

Comments on this clonotype: At one end the junction does not follow the germline gene, possibly because of a read error. The chain links TRBV3-1 to TRBJ2-5, with D possibly being TRBD2 (5 bases). The CDR3 is 16 amino acids. CDR1 is LGHDT, CDR2 YNNKEL, per germline (reference sequence). CDR3 coding DNA: TGTGCCAGCAACCAATTCTCGAGCGGTGTCGTACAGACCCAGTACTTC. Its protein product is CASNQFSSGVVQTQYF.

This clonotype was recorded once. The J gene is TRBJ1-5, the V gene TRBV5-1; a weak D match, TRBD1 (6 bases). Between the trimmed V and J ends, which lost 0 bases and 2 bases, there was a span of 9 bases. This CDR3 region has 15 residues. Germline-derived CDR1 and CDR2 are SGHRS and YFSETQ. CDR3 sequence (DNA): TGCGCCAGCAGCTTGGAGGGGGACGGCAATCAGCCCCAGCATTTT. The encoded protein is CASSLEGDGNQPQHF.

CDR3 amino acids: CASSLKVDLDNEQFF. The CDR3 bases are TGTGCCAGCAGCTTGAAGGTGGATTTAGACAATGAGCAGTTCTTC. The genes are TRBV5-5 and TRBJ2-1; D not certain. The germline V gene encodes CDR1 SGHKS and CDR2 YYEKEE (reference sequence). The CDR3 has 15 residues. Trimming took off 1 base at V and 5 bases at J, with 13 bases between the two ends.

The rearrangement links TRBV19 to TRBJ2-4, with D unclear. This CDR3 contains 12 residues. The germline V gene encodes CDR1 LNHDA and CDR2 SQIVND (reference sequence). V lost 1 base, J lost 6 bases, and 4 bases lay in between. The CDR3 reads CASSIGTNIQYF. DNA for the CDR3: TGTGCCAGTAGTATAGGAACAAACATTCAGTACTTC. The full variable domain, its missing parts supplied by reference TRBV19 and TRBJ2-4, is DGGITQSPKYLFRKEGQNVTLSCEQNLNHDAMYWYRQDPGQGLRLIYYSQIVNDFQKGDIAEGYSVSREKKESFPLTVTSAQKNPTAFYLCASSIGTNIQYFGAGTRLSVL.

This clonotype was counted between two and nine times. The V gene is TRBV7-8, the J gene TRBJ2-3; D is uncertain. The CDR3 runs 14 residues. V lost 1 base to trimming and J lost 0 bases, with 5 bases between them. The germline gives CDR1 SGHVS, CDR2 FQNEAQ. CDR3 coding DNA: TGTGCCAGCAGCTTAGAAGAAAGCACAGATACGCAGTATTTT. It encodes CASSLEESTDTQYF.

In this sample, this clonotype turned up a few times. Here the CDR3 reads CSARDLREGLFF. The CDR3 DNA reads as TGCAGTGCTAGAGATCTGCGGGAGGGTCTGTTCTTC. The chain links TRBV20-1 to TRBJ2-1; 9 bases align to TRBD2. The CDR3 has 12 amino acids. J lost 15 bases, V lost 0 bases, and 6 bases had no gene match. Germline assignment: CDR1 DFQATT and CDR2 SNEGSKA (reference sequence).